The present TCR beta chain was sequenced within a study of vaccination and CD4 T cells after COVID-19. Overall study context: Collection of post-vaccine samples followed dose two by a median roughly 72 days, spanning a range of 14 to 241. Overlapping spike peptides from SARS-CoV-2, HCoV-NL63, HCoV-OC43 and HCoV-229E served to stimulate the cells.

V was shortened by 5 bases and J by 1 base, with 14 bases between the two germline ends. This CDR3 comprises 15 residues. CDR1 and CDR2 from the germline V gene are SGHAT and FQNNGV. Points on this clonotype: Antigen specificity is unknown.

With the Oncomine TCR Beta short-read assay, DNA from cultured CD4+ T cells was sequenced. Once CD4+ T cells had been cultured, genomic DNA was extracted from them. TCRdb ran MiXCR on the PCR reads and lists one entry per CDR3 protein. The table includes 15,000 to 20,000 distinct CDR3 sequences, approximately 50% detected once. Treatment defined: approximately 9-day PBMC culture with coronavirus spike peptide pools or control peptides (ViraFEST assay). Peptide pools at 7.5 to 10 ug/ml, together with 10 IU/ml IL-2, were added to cultures of some 2 million PBMCs per well. Input material: CD4+ T cells from blood, cultured in vitro. The chain employs TRBV11-2 and TRBJ1-2; a weak D match, TRBD1 (5 bases). The TCR sequence derives from a human donor who had recovered from COVID-19. For the CDR3, the DNA is TGTGCCAGCAGCAACACCCGGGGCGTTAACTATGGCTACACCTTC. As protein: CASSNTRGVNYGYTF.